One and the same sample provided the 2 T cell receptor beta chains below, sequenced in a study of blood T cell repertoires in COVID-19. Assay used: immunoSEQ multiplex PCR; TCRdb lists only in-frame clones, some missing. The data contain about 120,000 clones, 70% to 85% of them seen just once; the ten biggest clones take up approximately 7%. The sequencing input was peripheral blood. The receptor set was obtained from a man between 65 and 85 years old with active or convalescent COVID-19.

The chain combines TRBV5-8 with TRBJ2-1; D unresolved. Germline CDR1 reads SGHTS; CDR2 reads YDEGEE. The ends were cut back, 4 bases at V and 4 bases at J, with 15 bases in the middle. The CDR3 has 15 residues. The CDR3 protein is CASSLLKTTYNEQFF. CDR3 DNA sequence: TGTGCCAGCAGCCTGCTGAAGACGACATACAATGAGCAGTTCTTC.

There are a few counts of this clone. The genes are TRBV27 and TRBJ2-7, with TRBD1 matching 7 bases. Trimming removed 6 bases from V and 3 bases from J; junction bases left unmatched: 14. Germline values: CDR1 MNHEY, CDR2 SMNVEV (reference sequence). The CDR3 is 16 amino acids. CDR3 residues: CASSRTGTENFYEQYF. CDR3 coding DNA: TGTGCCAGCAGCCGAACCGGGACAGAGAATTTCTACGAGCAGTACTTC.